Listed below are T cell receptor beta chains from one sample, sequenced in a study of T cells in Graves' hyperthyroidism and ophthalmopathy. TCRdb independently ran MiXCR on the multiplex PCR reads; one entry per CDR3 protein. This sample carries about 460,000 distinct CDR3 sequences, approximately 23% of them seen once, and the ten largest clones take 45% to 50%. Sequencing used blood. These receptors all stem from a woman in her sixties or seventies with Graves' ophthalmopathy. Each CDR3 is given without its conserved first and last residue. The order of the fields is V gene, J gene, clone size, D gene, CDR3 protein. D genes are given only for firm matches. Where a row states a size, it is once, few, many or the class of an expanded clone; other rows omit it.

TRBV6-2/TRBV6-3,TRBJ2-7,many,NA,ASSPGDRVSNEQY
TRBV6-2/TRBV6-3,TRBJ1-5,few,NA,ASSYHITRDTNQPQH
TRBV6-4,TRBJ1-2,few,TRBD1,ASSDRGNGYT
TRBV20-1,TRBJ2-3,few,NA,SAASGTKSTDTQY
TRBV5-6,TRBJ2-2,NA,TRBD2,ASSLGRERRTGELF
TRBV6-2/TRBV6-3,TRBJ2-1,NA,TRBD1,ASTSDRASFNEQF
TRBV19,TRBJ2-5,few,TRBD1,ASSSGQGRQETQY
TRBV11-2,TRBJ2-5,few,TRBD1,ASSLDGTGEGETQY
TRBV9,TRBJ1-1,NA,NA,ASSVAGGNTEAF
TRBV10-3,TRBJ2-7,NA,TRBD2,AISPSGSSYEQY
TRBV2,TRBJ2-1,NA,TRBD1,ASTGQGANNEQF
TRBV3-1,TRBJ2-1,many,NA,ASSRGAEQF
TRBV5-5,TRBJ2-1,NA,NA,ASSPTVIPDSSYNEQF
TRBV15,TRBJ1-2,NA,NA,ATSRDVVGGYT
TRBV6-4,TRBJ1-1,few,TRBD1,ASSAQGGTEAF
TRBV7-7,TRBJ1-5,few,NA,ASSQGFNQPQH
TRBV4-3,TRBJ2-7,NA,TRBD2,ASSRDRLAGDEQY
TRBV6-1,TRBJ2-7,NA,TRBD2,ASSREGYSGEQY
TRBV12-3/TRBV12-4,TRBJ1-1,few,TRBD1,ASSLGGGSSNTEAF
TRBV6-2/TRBV6-3,TRBJ2-2,NA,NA,ASSFYPGELF
TRBV19,TRBJ1-5,NA,TRBD1,AIGTGGNQPQH
TRBV7-3,TRBJ2-3,many,TRBD2,ASSAGLAAGTDTQY
TRBV28,TRBJ1-2,NA,NA,ASSLSGQIPNYGYT
TRBV30,TRBJ1-2,NA,TRBD1,AWSVGGGGGYT
TRBV10-3,TRBJ1-4,few,NA,ATRSGPEGEKLF
TRBV20-1,TRBJ2-7,NA,NA,SARIPYEQY
TRBV10-3,TRBJ2-3,few,NA,AISERQSSTDTQY
TRBV11-2,TRBJ1-5,few,TRBD1,ASSLVGRGRCQPQH
TRBV3-1,TRBJ2-3,NA,NA,ASSLTGSEADTQY
TRBV20-1,TRBJ2-3,NA,TRBD2,SARPPLAGGPDTQY
TRBV15,TRBJ2-7,NA,NA,ATKPQFSSYEQY
TRBV10-3,TRBJ1-1,NA,TRBD1,AIRTGPEAF
TRBV30,TRBJ2-6,NA,NA,AWSVANGNVLT
TRBV12-3/TRBV12-4,TRBJ2-7,many,TRBD1,ASSHKQGALSEQY
TRBV12-3/TRBV12-4,TRBJ2-1,many,TRBD2,ASSFGGSIRGDEQF
TRBV20-1,TRBJ2-1,many,NA,SARDGGSSYNEQF
TRBV30,TRBJ1-1,many,NA,AWRGQMNTEAF
TRBV19,TRBJ1-1,few,TRBD1,ASTVLEGQGFTEAF
TRBV7-9,TRBJ1-4,few,TRBD1,ASSLLGQGNEKLF
TRBV19,TRBJ2-3,few,TRBD2,ASSIGGTSGGTDTQY
TRBV20-1,TRBJ1-5,few,NA,SANTGSNQPQH
TRBV10-2,TRBJ1-1,NA,NA,ASNARGDLNTEAF
TRBV30,TRBJ2-3,few,NA,AWRAASTDTQY
TRBV20-1,TRBJ2-3,NA,NA,SAPDSSFTDTQY
TRBV9,TRBJ2-1,NA,NA,ASSVAGSIKGNEQF
TRBV20-1,TRBJ1-1,NA,NA,SATPALMNTEAF
TRBV20-1,TRBJ1-6,NA,TRBD1,SATGDRGNNSPLH